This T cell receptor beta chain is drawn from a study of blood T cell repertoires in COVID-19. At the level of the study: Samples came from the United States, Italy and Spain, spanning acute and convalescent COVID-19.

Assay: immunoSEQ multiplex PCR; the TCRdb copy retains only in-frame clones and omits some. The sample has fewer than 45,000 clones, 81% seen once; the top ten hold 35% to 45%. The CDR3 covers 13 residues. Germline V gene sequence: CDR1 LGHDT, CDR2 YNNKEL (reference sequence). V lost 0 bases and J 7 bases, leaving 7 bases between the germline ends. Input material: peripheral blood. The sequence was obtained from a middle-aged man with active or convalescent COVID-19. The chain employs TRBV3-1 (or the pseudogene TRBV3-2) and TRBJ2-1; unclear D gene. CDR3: CASSQDLVNEQFF. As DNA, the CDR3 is TGTGCCAGCAGCCAAGATCTAGTGAATGAGCAGTTCTTC.